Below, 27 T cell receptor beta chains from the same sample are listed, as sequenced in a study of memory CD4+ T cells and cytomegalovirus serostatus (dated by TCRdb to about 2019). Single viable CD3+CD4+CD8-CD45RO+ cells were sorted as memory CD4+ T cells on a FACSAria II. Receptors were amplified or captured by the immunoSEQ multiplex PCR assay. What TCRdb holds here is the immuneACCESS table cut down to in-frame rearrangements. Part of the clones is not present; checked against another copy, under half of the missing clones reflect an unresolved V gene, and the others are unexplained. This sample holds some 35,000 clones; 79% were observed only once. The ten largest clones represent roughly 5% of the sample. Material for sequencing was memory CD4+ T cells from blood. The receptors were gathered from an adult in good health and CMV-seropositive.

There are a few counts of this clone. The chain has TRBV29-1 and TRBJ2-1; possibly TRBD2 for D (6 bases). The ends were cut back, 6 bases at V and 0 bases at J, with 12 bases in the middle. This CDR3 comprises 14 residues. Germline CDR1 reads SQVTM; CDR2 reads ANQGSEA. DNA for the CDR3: TGCAGCGTCCGGGACTCCATCTCCTACAATGAGCAGTTCTTC. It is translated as CSVRDSISYNEQFF.

CDR3 nucleotides: TGTGCCAGCAGCTCCCACCTAGCGGAAGAGACCCAGTACTTC. It specifies CASSSHLAEETQYF. V is TRBV7-7 and J is TRBJ2-5; 7 bases fit TRBD2. The V segment lost 4 bases and the J segment 3 bases; nucleotides outside the gene matches: 5. CDR3 length equals 14 residues. Germline CDR1 SSHAT, CDR2 FNYEAQ (reference sequence).

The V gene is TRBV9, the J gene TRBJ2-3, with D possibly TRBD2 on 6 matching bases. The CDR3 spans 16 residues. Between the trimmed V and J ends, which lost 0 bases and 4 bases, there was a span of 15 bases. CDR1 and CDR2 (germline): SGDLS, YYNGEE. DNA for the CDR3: TGTGCCAGCAGCGTAGAGTTTCGGCGCGGGGCAGATACGCAGTATTTT. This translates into CASSVEFRRGADTQYF.

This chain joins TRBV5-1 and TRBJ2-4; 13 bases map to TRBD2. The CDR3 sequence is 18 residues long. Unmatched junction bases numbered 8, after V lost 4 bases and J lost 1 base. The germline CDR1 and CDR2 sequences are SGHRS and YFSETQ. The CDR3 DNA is TGCGCCAGCAGCCCTAGGACTAGCGGGGGCCCCGCCAAAAACATTCAGTACTTC. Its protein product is CASSPRTSGGPAKNIQYF.

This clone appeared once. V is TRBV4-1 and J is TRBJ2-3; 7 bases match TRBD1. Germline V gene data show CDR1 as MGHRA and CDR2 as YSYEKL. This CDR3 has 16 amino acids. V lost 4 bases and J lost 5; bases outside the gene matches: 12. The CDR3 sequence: CASSPRPLRGQDTQYF. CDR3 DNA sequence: TGCGCCAGCAGCCCCCGGCCTTTGAGGGGGCAAGATACGCAGTATTTT.

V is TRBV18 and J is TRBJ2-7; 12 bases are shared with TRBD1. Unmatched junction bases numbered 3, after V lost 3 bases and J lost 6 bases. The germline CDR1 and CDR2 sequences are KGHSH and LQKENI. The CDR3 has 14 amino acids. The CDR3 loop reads CASSPGQGAIEQYF. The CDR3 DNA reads TGTGCCAGCTCACCGGGACAGGGGGCTATCGAGCAGTACTTC.

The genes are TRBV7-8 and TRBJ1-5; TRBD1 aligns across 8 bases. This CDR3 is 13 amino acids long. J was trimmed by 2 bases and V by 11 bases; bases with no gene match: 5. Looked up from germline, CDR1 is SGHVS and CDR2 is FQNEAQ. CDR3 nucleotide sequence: TGTGCCGGATCAGGGGGCCGCAATCAGCCCCAGCATTTT. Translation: CAGSGGRNQPQHF.

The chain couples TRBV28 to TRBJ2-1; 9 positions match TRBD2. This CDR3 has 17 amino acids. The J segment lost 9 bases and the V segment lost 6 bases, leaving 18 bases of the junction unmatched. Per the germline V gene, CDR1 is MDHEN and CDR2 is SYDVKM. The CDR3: CASRFALGGRANGEQFF. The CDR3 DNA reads TGTGCCAGCAGATTCGCTTTAGGCGGGAGGGCGAACGGTGAGCAGTTCTTC.

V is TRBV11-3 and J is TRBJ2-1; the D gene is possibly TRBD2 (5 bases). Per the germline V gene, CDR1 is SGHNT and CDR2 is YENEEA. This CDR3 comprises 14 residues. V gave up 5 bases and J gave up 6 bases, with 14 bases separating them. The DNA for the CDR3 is TGTGCCAGCAGCCTCCGGGCGGGCTTCAATGAGCAGTTCTTC. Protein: CASSLRAGFNEQFF. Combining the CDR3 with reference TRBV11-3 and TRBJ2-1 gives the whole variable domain EAGVVQSPRYKIIEKKQPVAFWCNPISGHNTLYWYLQNLGQGPELLIRYENEEAVDDSQLPKDRFSAERLKGVDSTLKIQPAELGDSAVYLCASSLRAGFNEQFFGPGTRLTVL.

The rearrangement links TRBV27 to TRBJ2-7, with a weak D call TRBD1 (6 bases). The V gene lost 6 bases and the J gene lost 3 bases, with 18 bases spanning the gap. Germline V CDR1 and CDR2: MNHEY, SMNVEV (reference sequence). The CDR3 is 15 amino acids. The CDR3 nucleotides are TGTGCCAGCAGCTCCTGGACAGCACTCGACTACGAGCAGTACTTC. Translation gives CASSSWTALDYEQYF.

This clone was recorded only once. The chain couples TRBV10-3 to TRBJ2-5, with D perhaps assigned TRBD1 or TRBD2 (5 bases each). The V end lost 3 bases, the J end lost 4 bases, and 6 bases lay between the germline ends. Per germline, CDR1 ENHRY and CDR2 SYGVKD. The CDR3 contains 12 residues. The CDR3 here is CAISDGGETQYF. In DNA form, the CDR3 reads TGTGCCATCAGTGATGGGGGAGAGACCCAGTACTTC.

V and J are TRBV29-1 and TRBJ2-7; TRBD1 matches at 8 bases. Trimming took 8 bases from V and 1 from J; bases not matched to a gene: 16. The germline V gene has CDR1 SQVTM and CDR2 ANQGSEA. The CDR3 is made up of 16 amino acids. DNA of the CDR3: TGCAGCCTCCAGGCTCGAGACAGGGGCAGTTCCTACGAGCAGTACTTC. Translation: CSLQARDRGSSYEQYF.

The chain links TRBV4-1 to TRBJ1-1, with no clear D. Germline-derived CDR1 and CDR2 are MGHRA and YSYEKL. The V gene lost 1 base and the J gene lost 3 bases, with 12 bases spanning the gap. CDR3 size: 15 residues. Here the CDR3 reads CASSQGFTVYTEAFF. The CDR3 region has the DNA TGCGCCAGCAGCCAAGGCTTTACTGTGTACACTGAAGCTTTCTTT.

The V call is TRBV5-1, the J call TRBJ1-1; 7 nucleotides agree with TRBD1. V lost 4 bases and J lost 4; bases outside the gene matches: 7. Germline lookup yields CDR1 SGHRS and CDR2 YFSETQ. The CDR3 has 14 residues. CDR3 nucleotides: TGCGCCAGCAGCGGTCGACAGGGTCTCACTGAAGCTTTCTTT. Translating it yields CASSGRQGLTEAFF. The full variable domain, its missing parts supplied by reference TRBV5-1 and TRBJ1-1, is KAGVTQTPRYLIKTRGQQVTLSCSPISGHRSVSWYQQTPGQGLQFLFEYFSETQRNKGNFPGRFSGRQFSNSRSEMNVSTLELGDSALYLCASSGRQGLTEAFFGQGTRLTVV.

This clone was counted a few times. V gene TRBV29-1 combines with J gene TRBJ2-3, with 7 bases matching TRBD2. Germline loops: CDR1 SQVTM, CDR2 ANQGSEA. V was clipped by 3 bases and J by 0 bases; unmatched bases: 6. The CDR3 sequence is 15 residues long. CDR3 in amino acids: CSVEASGTSTDTQYF. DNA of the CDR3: TGCAGCGTTGAGGCTAGCGGTACTAGCACAGATACGCAGTATTTT.

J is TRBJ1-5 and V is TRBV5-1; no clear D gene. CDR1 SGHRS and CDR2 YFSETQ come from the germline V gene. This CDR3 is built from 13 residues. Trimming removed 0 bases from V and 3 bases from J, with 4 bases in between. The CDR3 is CASSLGPNQPQHF. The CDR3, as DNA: TGCGCCAGCAGCTTGGGGCCCAATCAGCCCCAGCATTTT.

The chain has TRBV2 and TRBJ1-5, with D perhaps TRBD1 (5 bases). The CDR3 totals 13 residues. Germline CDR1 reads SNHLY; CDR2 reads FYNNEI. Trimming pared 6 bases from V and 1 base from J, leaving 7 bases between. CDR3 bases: TGTGCCAGCAGGAGGGACAGCAATCAGCCCCAGCATTTT. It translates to CASRRDSNQPQHF.

CDR3 nucleotide sequence: TGTGCCAGCAGCTTACTACGAGCGAACACTGAAGCTTTCTTT. This codes for CASSLLRANTEAFF. The chain joins TRBV5-4 to TRBJ1-1; D is unclear. This CDR3 is built from 14 residues. Germline CDR1 SGHNT, CDR2 YYREEE (reference sequence). The V gene lost 2 bases and the J gene lost 1 base, with 9 bases spanning the gap.

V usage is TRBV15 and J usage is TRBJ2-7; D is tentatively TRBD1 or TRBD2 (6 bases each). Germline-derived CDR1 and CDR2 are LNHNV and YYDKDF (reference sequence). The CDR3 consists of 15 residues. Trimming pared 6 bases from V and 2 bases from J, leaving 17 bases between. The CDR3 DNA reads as TGTGCCACCAGTCCTGAAGGGGGGCCAACCTACGAGCAGTACTTC. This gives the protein CATSPEGGPTYEQYF.

This CDR3 reads CASSVLQGDNSPLHF. CDR3 in DNA: TGTGCCAGCAGTGTGTTACAGGGAGATAATTCACCCCTCCACTTT. The V and J genes are TRBV6-1 and TRBJ1-6; tentative D call: TRBD1 (6 bases). The germline V and J ends were trimmed by 4 bases and 5 bases, with 12 bases remaining between them. The CDR3 extends over 15 amino acids. Germline V gene lookup returns CDR1 MNHNS and CDR2 SASEGT.

The CDR3 protein is CASSRDSYEQYF. CDR3 coding DNA: TGTGCCAGCTCACGCGACTCCTACGAGCAGTACTTC. V gene TRBV18 combines with J gene TRBJ2-7; D remains ambiguous. Between the trimmed V and J ends, which lost 4 bases and 0 bases, there was a span of 4 bases. The germline V gene has CDR1 KGHSH and CDR2 LQKENI. This CDR3 is built from 12 residues.

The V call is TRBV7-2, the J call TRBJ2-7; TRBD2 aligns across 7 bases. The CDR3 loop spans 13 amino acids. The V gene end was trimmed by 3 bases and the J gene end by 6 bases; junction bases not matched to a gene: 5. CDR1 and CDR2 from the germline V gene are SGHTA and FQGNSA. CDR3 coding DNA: TGTGCCAGCAGCTTCGGCGGGAGAATCGAGCAGTACTTC. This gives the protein CASSFGGRIEQYF. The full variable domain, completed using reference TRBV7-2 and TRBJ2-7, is GAGVSQSPSNKVTEKGKDVELRCDPISGHTALYWYRQSLGQGLEFLIYFQGNSAPDKSGLPSDRFSAERTGGSVSTLTIQRTQQEDSAVYLCASSFGGRIEQYFGPGTRLTVT.

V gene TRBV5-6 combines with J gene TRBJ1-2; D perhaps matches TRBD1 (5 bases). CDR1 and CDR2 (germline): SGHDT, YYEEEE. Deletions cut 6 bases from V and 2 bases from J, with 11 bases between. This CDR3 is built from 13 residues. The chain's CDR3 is CASTREWNYGYTF. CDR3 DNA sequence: TGTGCCAGCACCAGGGAATGGAACTATGGCTACACCTTC.

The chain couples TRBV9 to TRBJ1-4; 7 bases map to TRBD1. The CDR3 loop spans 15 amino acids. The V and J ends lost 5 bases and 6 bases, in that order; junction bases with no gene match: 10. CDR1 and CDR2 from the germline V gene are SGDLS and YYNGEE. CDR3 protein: CASSSGGTAHEKLFF. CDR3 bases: TGTGCCAGCAGTTCAGGGGGGACAGCCCATGAAAAACTGTTTTTT.

In nucleotides, the CDR3 is TGCGCCAGCAGCTCAAGGGACTCTGGGTCTAATGAAAAACTGTTTTTT. As protein: CASSSRDSGSNEKLFF. The chain is built from TRBV5-1 and TRBJ1-4, with D possibly matching TRBD1 (5 bases). The CDR3 covers 16 residues. The germline V gene has CDR1 SGHRS and CDR2 YFSETQ. The V and J ends lost 3 bases and 3 bases respectively, with 15 bases between them.

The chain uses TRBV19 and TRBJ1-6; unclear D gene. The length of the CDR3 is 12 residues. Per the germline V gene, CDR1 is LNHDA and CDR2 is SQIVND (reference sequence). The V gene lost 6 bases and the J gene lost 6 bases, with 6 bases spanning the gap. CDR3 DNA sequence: TGTGCCAGTAGATATGGTAATTCACCCCTCCACTTT. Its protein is CASRYGNSPLHF.

The CDR3 sequence: CAISKTGADTEAFF. In DNA, the CDR3 is TGTGCCATCAGTAAGACAGGGGCCGACACTGAAGCTTTCTTT. The rearrangement joins TRBV10-3 to TRBJ1-1; 8 positions match TRBD1. Germline CDR1 is ENHRY and CDR2 is SYGVKD. The V segment lost 5 bases and the J segment 3 bases; nucleotides outside the gene matches: 5. CDR3 length: 14 residues.